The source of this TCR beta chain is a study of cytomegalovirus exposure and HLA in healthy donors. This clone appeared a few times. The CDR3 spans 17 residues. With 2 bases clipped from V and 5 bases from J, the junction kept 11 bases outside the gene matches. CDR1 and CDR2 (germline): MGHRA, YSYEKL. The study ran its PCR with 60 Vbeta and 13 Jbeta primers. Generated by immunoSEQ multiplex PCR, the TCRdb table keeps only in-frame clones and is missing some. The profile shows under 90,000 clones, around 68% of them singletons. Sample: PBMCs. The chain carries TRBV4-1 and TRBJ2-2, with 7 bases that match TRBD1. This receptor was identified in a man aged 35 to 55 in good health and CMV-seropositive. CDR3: CASSQPSGGVRTGELFF. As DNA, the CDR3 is TGCGCCAGCAGCCAACCCTCAGGGGGTGTTAGGACCGGGGAGCTGTTTTTT.